This record looks at one T cell receptor (beta chain) sequence and its context. V lost 4 bases to trimming and J lost 2 bases, with 13 bases between them. The length of the CDR3 is 15 residues. The germline V gene encodes CDR1 SGHRS and CDR2 YFSETQ. These data are taken from a study of CD8 T cells in Susac syndrome. After extraction with the RNeasy kit, roughly 0.45 to 1 ug of the RNA was reverse transcribed using random hexamers. TCRdb fed the immunoSEQ multiplex PCR reads into MiXCR, producing one record per CDR3 protein. This table holds 200,000 or so distinct CDR3 sequences, nearly 95% found once.

This receptor was obtained from a human donor with multiple sclerosis. The V call is TRBV5-1, the J call TRBJ1-5, with D unclear. The sample was CD4+ T cells from PBMCs. The CDR3 DNA follows: TGCGCCAGCAGCCCAAATTTCGGAGGCAATCAGCCCCAGCATTTT. It codes for CASSPNFGGNQPQHF.